Listed here are 23 T cell receptor beta chains from one sample, sequenced in a study of control samples from healthy donors and cancer patients. The assay was immunoSEQ multiplex PCR, and TCRdb's table has in-frame clones only and misses some. Of 84,000 or so clones listed, roughly 91% were seen once; the top ten hold 15% to 18%. The sample comprised blood. These receptors all stem from a man in his thirties or forties in good health.

CDR3 sequence (DNA): TGTGCTAGTGGCCGAACGGGGGGGAACACTGAAGCTTTCTTT. It is translated as CASGRTGGNTEAFF. This rearrangement joins TRBV12-5 to TRBJ1-1; tentative D call: TRBD1 (5 bases). Germline V lookup: CDR1 LGHNT, CDR2 FRNRAP. Trimming took 6 bases from V and 1 from J, leaving 12 bases between them. The CDR3 loop spans 14 amino acids. Using reference TRBV12-5 and TRBJ1-1 for the parts outside the CDR3, the full variable domain is DARVTQTPRHKVTEMGQEVTMRCQPILGHNTVFWYRQTMMQGLELLAYFRNRAPLDDSGMPKDRFSAEMPDATLATLKIQPSEPRDSAVYFCASGRTGGNTEAFFGQGTRLTVV.

The genes are TRBV3-1 (or the pseudogene TRBV3-2) and TRBJ1-3, with a tentative D call TRBD1 (6 bases). There are 16 residues in the CDR3. Deletions cut 1 base from V and 4 bases from J, with 14 bases between. Germline assignment: CDR1 LGHDT and CDR2 YNNKEL (reference sequence). CDR3 bases: TGTGCCAGCAGCCAAGGGACAGATAGCTTCGGAAACACCATATATTTT. Translating it yields CASSQGTDSFGNTIYF.

The genes are TRBV25-1 and TRBJ1-1, with a weak D call TRBD1 (6 bases). Trimming stripped 6 bases from V and 5 bases from J, with 13 bases between. Germline V gene data show CDR1 as MGHDK and CDR2 as SYGVNS. The CDR3 extends over 13 amino acids. This CDR3 is CASSETGMTEAFF. The DNA of the CDR3 is TGTGCCAGCAGCGAAACAGGGATGACTGAAGCTTTCTTT.

V is TRBV5-5 and J is TRBJ2-7; 9 nucleotides match TRBD1. Per germline, CDR1 SGHKS and CDR2 YYEKEE (reference sequence). V trimming: 4 bases; J trimming: 5 bases; junction bases outside the gene matches: 16. CDR3 size: 17 residues. CDR3 DNA sequence: TGTGCCAGCAGCCAAAAAGGACAGGGGATTGGAAGAAACGAGCAGTACTTC. This gives the protein CASSQKGQGIGRNEQYF.

The V gene is TRBV2, the J gene TRBJ2-1; D perhaps matches TRBD2 (5 bases). Per germline, CDR1 SNHLY and CDR2 FYNNEI. V dropped 6 bases and J dropped 4 bases, with 10 bases sitting between them. This CDR3 has 13 amino acids. The CDR3 is CASREVLYNEQFF. The CDR3 DNA follows: TGTGCCAGCAGGGAGGTCCTATACAATGAGCAGTTCTTC.

The chain employs TRBV10-1 and TRBJ1-4; D unresolved. Between the trimmed V and J ends, which lost 10 bases and 8 bases, there was a span of 14 bases. Germline CDR1 reads WNHNN; CDR2 reads SYGVQD (reference sequence). This CDR3 contains 12 residues. CDR3 DNA sequence: TGCGCCAACGACGGGCTATGGGAAAAACTGTTTTTT. This gives the protein CANDGLWEKLFF.

This chain uses TRBV5-1 with TRBJ2-7; D may correspond to TRBD1 or TRBD2 (5 bases each). The germline gives CDR1 SGHRS, CDR2 YFSETQ. V was clipped by 3 bases and J by 1 base, with 14 bases between them. CDR3 size: 15 residues. The CDR3 sequence: CASSWDPGASYEQYF. Written as DNA, the CDR3 is TGCGCCAGCAGCTGGGACCCCGGGGCGTCCTACGAGCAGTACTTC.

The chain carries TRBV12-3 or TRBV12-4 and TRBJ1-5; TRBD1 might be the D (5 bases). The CDR3 loop spans 13 amino acids. With 6 bases removed from V and 5 bases from J, the gap between germline ends came to 11 bases. CDR3 DNA: TGTGCCAGCAGGGAACAGGAGTATCAGCCCCAGCATTTT. Translated, it gives CASREQEYQPQHF.

The gene calls are TRBV11-3 and TRBJ2-7; 8 bases align to TRBD1. V lost 6 bases to trimming and J lost 7 bases; unmatched junction nucleotides: 5. This CDR3 has 12 amino acids. CDR1 and CDR2 (germline): SGHNT, YENEEA. CDR3 amino acids: CASRQDRGEQYF. The CDR3 bases are TGTGCCAGCAGGCAAGACAGGGGTGAGCAGTACTTC.

The rearrangement links TRBV6-5 to TRBJ2-1; TRBD2 agrees at 14 bases. Germline trimming cut 0 bases from V and 8 bases from J; bases unmatched to any gene: 3. CDR1 and CDR2 from the germline V gene are MNHEY and SVGAGI. The CDR3 spans 16 residues. This CDR3 is CASSYSGLAGVDEQFF. Here the CDR3 DNA reads TGTGCCAGCAGTTACTCGGGACTAGCGGGAGTTGATGAGCAGTTCTTC.

CDR3 sequence: CASSLGVAGSTDTQYF. In nucleotides, the CDR3 is TGCGCCAGCAGCTTGGGTGTGGCCGGGAGCACAGATACGCAGTATTTT. The V gene is TRBV5-1, the J gene TRBJ2-3; D not certain. The CDR3 has 16 amino acids. Trimming took 0 bases from V and 0 from J, leaving 11 bases between them. The germline CDR1 and CDR2 sequences are SGHRS and YFSETQ.

The rearrangement joins TRBV6-5 to TRBJ2-7; 13 bases align to TRBD2. The CDR3 runs to 15 residues. Germline loops: CDR1 MNHEY, CDR2 SVGAGI. V lost 4 bases, J lost 4 bases, and 4 bases stayed unmatched. For the CDR3, the DNA is TGTGCCAGCAGTTTCGGACTAGCGGGGGATTACGAGCAGTACTTC. Amino acids: CASSFGLAGDYEQYF.

To note about this clone: Germline and junction disagree at one end, which may indicate a read error. The gene calls are TRBV6-2 or TRBV6-3 and TRBJ2-5; D gene ambiguous. From germline, CDR1 is MNHEY and CDR2 SVGEGT. This CDR3 region has 13 residues. The CDR3 bases are TGTGCCAGCAGTTTAAACGGGCAAGGGACCCAGTACTTC. Protein sequence: CASSLNGQGTQYF.

In this sample, this clone turned up once. The V call is TRBV19, the J call TRBJ1-2; TRBD1 agrees at 7 bases. Trimming at V came to 7 bases and at J to 2 bases, leaving 7 bases not matched to a gene. The length of the CDR3 is 14 residues. The germline CDR1 and CDR2 sequences are LNHDA and SQIVND (reference sequence). Here the CDR3 reads CASTRAGGNYGYTF. The CDR3 region has the DNA TGTGCCAGTACAAGGGCAGGGGGGAACTATGGCTACACCTTC. The whole variable domain, filled in from reference TRBV19 and TRBJ1-2, reads DGGITQSPKYLFRKEGQNVTLSCEQNLNHDAMYWYRQDPGQGLRLIYYSQIVNDFQKGDIAEGYSVSREKKESFPLTVTSAQKNPTAFYLCASTRAGGNYGYTFGSGTRLTVV.

V and J are TRBV6-5 and TRBJ2-2; either TRBD1 or TRBD2 may supply D (6 bases each). The germline gives CDR1 MNHEY, CDR2 SVGAGI. Trimming pared 3 bases from V and 7 bases from J, leaving 12 bases between. This CDR3 has 14 residues. The CDR3 DNA sequence: TGTGCCAGCAGTTATGGGGGGCTGAACGGGGAGCTGTTTTTT. Residues: CASSYGGLNGELFF.

The J gene is TRBJ2-1, the V gene TRBV19, with D maybe TRBD2 (5 bases). V lost 6 bases and J lost 8, with 20 bases in between. The CDR3 sequence is 15 residues long. Germline V gene sequence: CDR1 LNHDA, CDR2 SQIVND (reference sequence). The CDR3 spells CASSLYRTPRDEQFF. In nucleotides, the CDR3 is TGTGCCAGTAGCCTGTATAGAACTCCGCGGGATGAGCAGTTCTTC.

This chain uses TRBV5-6 with TRBJ2-5, with 8 bases matching TRBD1. The length of the CDR3 is 14 residues. Germline V gene lookup returns CDR1 SGHDT and CDR2 YYEEEE. Germline trimming cut 6 bases from V and 5 bases from J; bases unmatched to any gene: 9. DNA of the CDR3: TGTGCCAGCAAAAAGAGGGGGGACAGGGAGACCCAGTACTTC. It translates to CASKKRGDRETQYF.

V usage is TRBV24-1 and J usage is TRBJ1-5; D is ambiguous. This CDR3 has 14 residues. V lost 4 bases to trimming and J lost 0 bases, with 6 bases between them. CDR1 is KGHDR and CDR2 is SFDVKD in the germline V gene. The CDR3: CATSEAYSNQPQHF. In DNA form, the CDR3 reads TGTGCCACCAGTGAGGCATATAGCAATCAGCCCCAGCATTTT.

The chain has TRBV28 and TRBJ1-2, with TRBD1 identical over 8 bases. CDR1 and CDR2 from the germline V gene are MDHEN and SYDVKM. The CDR3 consists of 13 residues. V shed 5 bases and J 8 bases; nucleotides not matched to a gene: 7. The CDR3 DNA is TGTGCCAGCAGTAACGACAGGGGCGAGGGCTACACCTTC. It yields the protein CASSNDRGEGYTF.

V is TRBV25-1 and J is TRBJ2-1; TRBD2 is a possible D gene (6 bases). Germline assignment: CDR1 MGHDK and CDR2 SYGVNS. The CDR3 length is 14 residues. V dropped 5 bases and J dropped 7 bases, with 15 bases sitting between them. The CDR3 region is CASSPRDSLNEQFF. DNA of the CDR3: TGTGCCAGCAGTCCACGGGACTCTCTGAATGAGCAGTTCTTC.

This chain connects TRBV7-3 to TRBJ2-7; 13 bases map to TRBD2. CDR1 SGHTA and CDR2 FQGTGA come from the germline V gene. V was clipped by 3 bases and J by 2 bases; unmatched bases: 1. The CDR3 sequence is 15 residues long. The CDR3 reads CASSLGLAGPYEQYF. In DNA form, the CDR3 reads TGTGCCAGCAGCTTGGGACTAGCGGGACCCTACGAGCAGTACTTC.

The chain joins TRBV7-9 to TRBJ2-3, with no clear D. Deletions cut 3 bases from V and 2 bases from J, with 18 bases between. From germline, CDR1 is SEHNR and CDR2 FQNEAQ (reference sequence). This CDR3 contains 17 residues. CDR3 sequence (DNA): TGTGCCAGCAGCTTTGGAAGTTTAGCCGCCCCCACAGATACGCAGTATTTT. Amino acid sequence: CASSFGSLAAPTDTQYF.

The chain recombines TRBV25-1 with TRBJ1-4; D uncertain. Looked up from germline, CDR1 is MGHDK and CDR2 is SYGVNS. CDR3 length: 15 amino acids. Deletions cut 1 base from V and 0 bases from J, with 6 bases between. CDR3 coding DNA: TGTGCCAGCAGTGAATTGGGCGCAACTAATGAAAAACTGTTTTTT. Its protein product is CASSELGATNEKLFF.